What follows is one TCR beta chain and its context. Its antigen remains undetermined. The record has no base qualities; no much larger clone is one base away. This entry comes from a study of OX40 agonist ivuxolimab in advanced cancers. Context from the whole study: Ivuxolimab, which targeted the costimulatory receptor OX40 (CD134), was an agonistic, fully human IgG2 monoclonal antibody. In the dose-escalation cohort, around four fifths of patients were male, and the mean age was approximately 60 years, with a range of 23 to 79. The paper covers the monotherapy dose-escalation part of the phase I ivuxolimab trial, which included N ≈ 57 patients. Patients were allowed to have had prior anti-PD-1, anti-PD-L1 or anti-CTLA-4 therapy, and approximately 40% of the dose-escalation patients had been treated with checkpoint inhibitors. Peripheral TCRbeta sequencing aimed to test whether ivuxolimab altered TCR sequence diversity and caused clonal T-cell expansion. Of the approximately 54 patients in dose escalation, some 20 had hepatocellular carcinoma, around 15 had melanoma, 9 had renal cell carcinoma and 9 had head and neck cancer. Intravenous ivuxolimab was administered to patients every 2 weeks at six dose levels: 0.01, 0.1, 0.3, 1.5, 3 and 10 mg/kg. Partial responses occurred in three dose-escalation patients: two with cutaneous melanoma and one with hepatocellular carcinoma. The paper as a whole reports these results and caveats: Antigen specificity was not determined for the clonally expanded peripheral T cells. Low levels of normalized T-cell clonal expansion were also seen in some patients who did not respond. At doses of 0.1 to 3.0 mg/kg, clonal expansion of both CD4+ and CD8+ blood T cells was observed from baseline to week 6. In the 0.1-3.0 mg/kg groups, partial responders were among the patients with the lowest normalized peripheral clonal expansion, particularly in CD8+ T cells. After ivuxolimab, CD8+ T cells had more expanded clones than CD4+ T cells on average.

To sequence the TCRbeta CDR3 region, genomic DNA was isolated from the sorted cells. The immunoSEQ Assay was used to sequence the TCRbeta CDR3 regions. TCRdb took over this immuneACCESS table, retaining in-frame rearrangements with V and J assigned. Such tables are incomplete; in checked studies, under half of the missing clones stem from an unresolved V gene, and the remainder is unexplained. This sample comprises roughly 86,000 clones, 75% to 95% of them detected only once. Of the sample, 0.43% falls within the top ten clones. The germline V gene encodes CDR1 MDHEN and CDR2 SYDVKM. Measured from the cysteine to the phenylalanine, the CDR3 is 15 residues long. The only DNA kept is the CDR3, 45 bases in frame from the first base. V and J are truncated by 0 bases and 7 bases respectively, leaving an intervening sequence of 12 bases. The trial excluded patients who had a history of autoimmune disease or were on systemic immunosuppression. In every dose cohort, peripheral blood was drawn for TCR sequencing at baseline, cycle 4 day 1, and cycle 7 day 1. Samples came from an open-label, multicenter, first-in-human phase I dose-escalation trial of ivuxolimab. Adults with locally advanced or metastatic melanoma, renal cell, hepatocellular, or head and neck squamous cell carcinoma were enrolled in the trial. CD4+ and CD8+ T cells were sorted separately from peripheral blood before TCR sequencing.

This clonotype originated in an adult with an advanced solid tumor such as melanoma, head and neck, liver or kidney cancer. The chain is encoded by TRBV28 joined to TRBJ1-4; too little of a D gene remains to name it. Sequences were derived from CD4+ or CD8+ T cells sorted from blood, sampled in a trial of the OX40 agonist ivuxolimab. For the CDR3, the sequence is CASSLWGNLGEKLFF. The nucleotide sequence is TGTGCCAGCAGTTTATGGGGGAACCTGGGTGAAAAACTGTTTTTT. The reference TRBV28 and TRBJ1-4 proteins fill in what lies around the CDR3, so the full variable domain reads DVKVTQSSRYLVKRTGEKVFLECVQDMDHENMFWYRQDPGLGLRLIYFSYDVKMKEKGDIPEGYSVSREKKERFSLILESASTNQTSMYLCASSLWGNLGEKLFFGSGTQLSVL.